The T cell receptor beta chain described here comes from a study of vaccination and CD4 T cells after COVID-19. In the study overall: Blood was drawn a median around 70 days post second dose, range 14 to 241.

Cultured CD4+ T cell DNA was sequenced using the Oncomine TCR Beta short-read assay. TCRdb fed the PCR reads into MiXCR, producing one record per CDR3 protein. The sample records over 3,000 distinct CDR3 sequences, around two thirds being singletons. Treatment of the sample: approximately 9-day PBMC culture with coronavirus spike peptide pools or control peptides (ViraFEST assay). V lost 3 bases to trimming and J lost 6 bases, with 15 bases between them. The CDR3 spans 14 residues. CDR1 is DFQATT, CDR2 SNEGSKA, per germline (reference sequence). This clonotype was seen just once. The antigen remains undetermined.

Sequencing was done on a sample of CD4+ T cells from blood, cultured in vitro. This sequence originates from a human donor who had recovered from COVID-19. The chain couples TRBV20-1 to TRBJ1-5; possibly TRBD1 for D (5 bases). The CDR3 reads CSASTGTAGQPQHF. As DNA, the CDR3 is TGCAGTGCTAGTACTGGGACGGCGGGTCAGCCCCAGCATTTT.